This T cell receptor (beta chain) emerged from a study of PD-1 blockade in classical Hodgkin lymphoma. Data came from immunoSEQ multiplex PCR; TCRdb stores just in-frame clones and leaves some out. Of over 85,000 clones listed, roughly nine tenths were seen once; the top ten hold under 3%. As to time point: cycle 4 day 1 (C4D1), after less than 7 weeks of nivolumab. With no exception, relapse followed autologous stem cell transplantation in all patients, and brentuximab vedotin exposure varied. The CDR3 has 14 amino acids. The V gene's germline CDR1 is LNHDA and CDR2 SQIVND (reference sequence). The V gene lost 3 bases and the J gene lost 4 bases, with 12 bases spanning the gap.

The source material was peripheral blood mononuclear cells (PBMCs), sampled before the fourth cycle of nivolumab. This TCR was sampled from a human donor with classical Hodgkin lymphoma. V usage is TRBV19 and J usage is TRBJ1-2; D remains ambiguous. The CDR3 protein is CASSMGLAVYGYTF. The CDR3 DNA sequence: TGTGCCAGTAGTATGGGTCTAGCGGTCTATGGCTACACCTTC.